The sample holds one count of the clone carrying this T cell receptor beta chain. What it recognizes is unknown. CDR1 SGHRS and CDR2 YFSETQ come from the germline V gene. CDR3 size: 17 residues. V was cut by 3 bases and J by 0 bases, with 16 bases left in between. Primed by a sample-barcoded 5' primer and a J-beta primer mix, a second PCR proceeded for 7 to 11 cycles. TCRdb processed the 5' RACE reads anew with MiXCR; each CDR3 protein has one entry. Here the sample spans around 650,000 distinct CDR3 sequences, about 30% being singletons. The data stem from a study of blood T cells in healthy people across ages. Findings and caveats of the study: Significant beta diversity loss was already apparent by age about 42, declining roughly linearly.

The clonotype comes from a woman older than 75 in good health. The chain combines TRBV5-1 with TRBJ1-3; D unresolved. Sequenced material: blood. CDR3 DNA: TGCGCCAGCAGCTCGGATTTCGGGCACGGCTCTGGAAACACCATATATTTT. Translating gives CASSSDFGHGSGNTIYF.